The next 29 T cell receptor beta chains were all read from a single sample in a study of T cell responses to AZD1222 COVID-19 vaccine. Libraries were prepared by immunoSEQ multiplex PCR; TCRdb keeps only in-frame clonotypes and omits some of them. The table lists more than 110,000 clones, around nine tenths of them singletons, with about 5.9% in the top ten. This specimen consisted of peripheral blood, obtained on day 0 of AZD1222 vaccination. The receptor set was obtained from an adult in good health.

CDR3: CASSYPTGSPGNEQFF. The CDR3 DNA reads TGTGCCAGCAGTTACCCGACAGGTTCCCCTGGGAATGAGCAGTTCTTC. The V and J genes are TRBV6-2 or TRBV6-3 and TRBJ2-1; D may be TRBD1 (6 bases). The germline V gene encodes CDR1 MNHEY and CDR2 SVGEGT. This CDR3 spans 16 amino acids. Trimming pared 2 bases from V and 7 bases from J, leaving 18 bases between.

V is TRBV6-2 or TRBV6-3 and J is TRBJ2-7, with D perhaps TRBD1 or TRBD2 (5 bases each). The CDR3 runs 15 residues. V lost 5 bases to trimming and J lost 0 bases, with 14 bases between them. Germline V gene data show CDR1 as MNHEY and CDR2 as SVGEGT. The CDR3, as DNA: TGTGCCAGCAGTGGCCTCGAGGGGCTCTCCTACGAGCAGTACTTC. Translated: CASSGLEGLSYEQYF.

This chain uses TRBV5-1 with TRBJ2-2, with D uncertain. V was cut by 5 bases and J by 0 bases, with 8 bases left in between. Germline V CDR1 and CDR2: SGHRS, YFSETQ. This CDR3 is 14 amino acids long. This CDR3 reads CASSSVANTGELFF. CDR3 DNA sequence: TGCGCCAGCAGTTCCGTCGCGAACACCGGGGAGCTGTTTTTT.

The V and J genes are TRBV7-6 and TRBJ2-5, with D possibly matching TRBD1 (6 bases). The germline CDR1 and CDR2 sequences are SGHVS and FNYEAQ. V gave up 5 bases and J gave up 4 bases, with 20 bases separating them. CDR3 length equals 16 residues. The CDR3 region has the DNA TGTGCCAGCAGCCGTAGGAACAGGGCAAGGGGAGAGACCCAGTACTTC. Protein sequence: CASSRRNRARGETQYF.

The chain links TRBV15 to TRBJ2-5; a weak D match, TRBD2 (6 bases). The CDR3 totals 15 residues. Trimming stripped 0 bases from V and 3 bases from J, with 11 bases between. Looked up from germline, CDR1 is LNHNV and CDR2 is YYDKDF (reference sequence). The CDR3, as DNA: TGTGCCACCAGCAGAGAGGTCGGAGGGAAAGAGACCCAGTACTTC. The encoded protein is CATSREVGGKETQYF.

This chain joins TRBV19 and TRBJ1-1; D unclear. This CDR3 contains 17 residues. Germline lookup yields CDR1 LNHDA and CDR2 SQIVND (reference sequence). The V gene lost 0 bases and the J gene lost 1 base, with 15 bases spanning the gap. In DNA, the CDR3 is TGTGCCAGTAGTATAGAAGGTATTTGGGTCCCGAACACTGAAGCTTTCTTT. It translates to CASSIEGIWVPNTEAFF.

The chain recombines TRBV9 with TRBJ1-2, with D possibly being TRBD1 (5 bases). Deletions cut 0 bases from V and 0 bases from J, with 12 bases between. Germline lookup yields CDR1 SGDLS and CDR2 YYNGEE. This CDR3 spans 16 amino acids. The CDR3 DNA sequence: TGTGCCAGCAGCGTAGGGCAGGGCCCCGCTAACTATGGCTACACCTTC. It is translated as CASSVGQGPANYGYTF.

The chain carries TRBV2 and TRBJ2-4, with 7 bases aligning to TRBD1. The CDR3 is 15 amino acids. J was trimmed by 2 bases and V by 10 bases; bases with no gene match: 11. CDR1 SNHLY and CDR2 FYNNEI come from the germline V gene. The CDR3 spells CATLRVTGPKNIQYF. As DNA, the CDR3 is TGTGCCACACTTCGGGTGACAGGGCCCAAAAACATTCAGTACTTC.

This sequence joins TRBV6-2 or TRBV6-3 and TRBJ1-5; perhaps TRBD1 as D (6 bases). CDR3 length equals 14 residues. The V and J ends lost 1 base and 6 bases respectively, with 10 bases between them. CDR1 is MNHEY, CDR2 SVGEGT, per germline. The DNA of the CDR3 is TGTGCCAGCAGTTACTGGGGGGCAGGTCAGCCCCAGCATTTT. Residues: CASSYWGAGQPQHF.

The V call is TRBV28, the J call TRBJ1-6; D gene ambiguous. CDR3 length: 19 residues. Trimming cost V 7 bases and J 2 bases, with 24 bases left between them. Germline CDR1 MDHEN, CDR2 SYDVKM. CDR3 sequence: CASTSPRVGSLPYNSPLHF. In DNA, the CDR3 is TGTGCCAGCACCTCCCCTAGGGTGGGCAGCCTCCCCTATAATTCACCCCTCCACTTT.

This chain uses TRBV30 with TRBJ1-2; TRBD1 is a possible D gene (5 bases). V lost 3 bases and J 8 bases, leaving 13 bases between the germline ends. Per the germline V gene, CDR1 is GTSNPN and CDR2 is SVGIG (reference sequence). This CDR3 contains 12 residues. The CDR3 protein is CAWSQNPGGYTF. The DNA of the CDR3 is TGTGCCTGGAGCCAAAATCCAGGGGGCTACACCTTC.

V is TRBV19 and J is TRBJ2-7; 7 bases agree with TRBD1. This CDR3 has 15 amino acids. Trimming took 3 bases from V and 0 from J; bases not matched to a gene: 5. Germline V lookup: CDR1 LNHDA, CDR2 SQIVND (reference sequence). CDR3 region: CASSIRQGISYEQYF. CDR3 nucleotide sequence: TGTGCCAGTAGTATTCGACAGGGTATCTCCTACGAGCAGTACTTC.

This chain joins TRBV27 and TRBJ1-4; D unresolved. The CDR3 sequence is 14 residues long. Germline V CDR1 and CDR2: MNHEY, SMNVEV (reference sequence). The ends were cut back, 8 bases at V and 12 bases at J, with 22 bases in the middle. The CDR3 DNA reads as TGTGCCAGCCGCCTGGGGTTGGTCCCTGGGGAACTGTTTTTT. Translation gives CASRLGLVPGELFF.

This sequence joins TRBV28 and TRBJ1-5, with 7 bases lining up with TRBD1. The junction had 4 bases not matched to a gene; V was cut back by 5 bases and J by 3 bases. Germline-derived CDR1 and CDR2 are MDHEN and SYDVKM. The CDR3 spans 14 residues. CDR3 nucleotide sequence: TGTGCCAGCAGTCTGGACAGGTTCAATCAGCCCCAGCATTTT. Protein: CASSLDRFNQPQHF.

The CDR3 nucleotides read TGTGCCAGCAGTTTAGGAGCAGCGGGGCACACTGAAGCTTTCTTT. Amino acid sequence: CASSLGAAGHTEAFF. V and J are TRBV28 and TRBJ1-1, with D perhaps matching TRBD1 (5 bases). The CDR3 runs to 15 residues. CDR1 is MDHEN and CDR2 is SYDVKM in the germline V gene. V lost 2 bases and J lost 3, with 13 bases in between.

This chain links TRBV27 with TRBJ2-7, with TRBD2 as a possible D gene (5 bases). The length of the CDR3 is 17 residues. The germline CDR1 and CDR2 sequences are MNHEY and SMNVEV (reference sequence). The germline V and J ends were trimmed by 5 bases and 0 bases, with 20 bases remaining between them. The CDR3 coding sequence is TGTGCCAGCAGTATGGAGCTCACACGACTAAGCTCCTACGAGCAGTACTTC. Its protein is CASSMELTRLSSYEQYF.

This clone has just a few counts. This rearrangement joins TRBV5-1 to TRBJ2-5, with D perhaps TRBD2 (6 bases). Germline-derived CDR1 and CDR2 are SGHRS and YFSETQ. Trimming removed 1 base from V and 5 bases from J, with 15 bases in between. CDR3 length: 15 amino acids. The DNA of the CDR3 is TGCGCCAGCAGCTTGTCCGGGAGTCATTTGGAGACCCAGTACTTC. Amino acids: CASSLSGSHLETQYF.

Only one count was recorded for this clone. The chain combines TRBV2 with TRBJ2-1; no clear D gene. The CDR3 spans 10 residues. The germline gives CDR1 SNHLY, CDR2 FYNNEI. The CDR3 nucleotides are TGTGGGGCCACCGACAATGAGCAGTTCTTC. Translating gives CGATDNEQFF.

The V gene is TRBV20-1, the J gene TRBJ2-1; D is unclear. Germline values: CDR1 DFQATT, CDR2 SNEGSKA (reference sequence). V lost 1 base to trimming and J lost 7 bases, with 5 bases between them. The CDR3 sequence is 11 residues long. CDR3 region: CSARVPNEQFF. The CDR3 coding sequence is TGCAGTGCTAGAGTACCGAATGAGCAGTTCTTC.

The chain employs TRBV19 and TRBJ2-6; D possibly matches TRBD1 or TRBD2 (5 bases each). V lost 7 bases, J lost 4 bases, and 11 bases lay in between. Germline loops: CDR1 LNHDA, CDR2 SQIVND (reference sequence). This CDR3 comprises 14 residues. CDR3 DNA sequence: TGTGCCAGTAATAAGGGACCCGGGGCCAACGTCCTGACTTTC. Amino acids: CASNKGPGANVLTF.

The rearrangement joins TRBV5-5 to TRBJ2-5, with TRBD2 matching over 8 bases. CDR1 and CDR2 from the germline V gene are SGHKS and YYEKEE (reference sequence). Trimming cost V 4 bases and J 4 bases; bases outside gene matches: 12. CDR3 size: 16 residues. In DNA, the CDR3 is TGTGCCAGCAGCCCCCGGCTGACAGCGGGAGTAGAGACCCAGTACTTC. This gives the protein CASSPRLTAGVETQYF. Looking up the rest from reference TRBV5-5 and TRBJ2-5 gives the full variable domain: DAGVTQSPTHLIKTRGQQVTLRCSPISGHKSVSWYQQVLGQGPQFIFQYYEKEERGRGNFPDRFSARQFPNYSSELNVNALLLGDSALYLCASSPRLTAGVETQYFGPGTRLLVL.

The CDR3 protein is CASSLGGQPLWQHF. The CDR3 region has the DNA TGTGCCAGCAGTTTAGGTGGACAGCCCTTATGGCAGCATTTT. The chain couples TRBV28 to TRBJ1-5, with a tentative D call TRBD1 (6 bases). V was trimmed by 2 bases and J by 13 bases, leaving 18 bases between them. CDR3 length: 14 residues. Germline CDR1 and CDR2: MDHEN and SYDVKM.

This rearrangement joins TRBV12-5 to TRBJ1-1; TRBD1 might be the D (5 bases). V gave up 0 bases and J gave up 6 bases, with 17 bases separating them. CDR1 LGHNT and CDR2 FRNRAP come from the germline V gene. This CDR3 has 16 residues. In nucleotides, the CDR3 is TGTGCTAGTGGTTTGGTACGAGGCAGGGAAACGGCTGAAGCTTTCTTT. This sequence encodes CASGLVRGRETAEAFF.

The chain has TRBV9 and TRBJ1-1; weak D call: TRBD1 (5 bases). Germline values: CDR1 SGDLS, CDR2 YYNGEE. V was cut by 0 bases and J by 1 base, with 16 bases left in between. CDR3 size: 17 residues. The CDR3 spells CASSVVVGGIWNTEAFF. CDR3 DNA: TGTGCCAGCAGCGTAGTGGTCGGGGGAATATGGAACACTGAAGCTTTCTTT.

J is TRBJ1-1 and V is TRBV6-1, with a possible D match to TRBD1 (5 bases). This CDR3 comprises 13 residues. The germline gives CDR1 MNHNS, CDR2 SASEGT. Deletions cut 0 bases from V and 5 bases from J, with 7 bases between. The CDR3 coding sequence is TGTGCCAGCAGTGAAGCACAGGCTACTGAAGCTTTCTTT. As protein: CASSEAQATEAFF.

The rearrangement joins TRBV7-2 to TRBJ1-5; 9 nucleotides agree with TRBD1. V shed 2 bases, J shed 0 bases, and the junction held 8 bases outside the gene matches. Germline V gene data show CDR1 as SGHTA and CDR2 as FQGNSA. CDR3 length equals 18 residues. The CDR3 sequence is CASSLRVQDRGSNQPQHF. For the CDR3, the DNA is TGTGCCAGCAGCTTAAGGGTGCAGGACAGGGGTAGCAATCAGCCCCAGCATTTT.

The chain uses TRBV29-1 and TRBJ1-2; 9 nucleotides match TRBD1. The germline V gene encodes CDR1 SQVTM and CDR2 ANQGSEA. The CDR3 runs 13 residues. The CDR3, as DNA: TGCAGTGGCGGGACAGGGTCTAACTATGGCTACACCTTC. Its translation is CSGGTGSNYGYTF.

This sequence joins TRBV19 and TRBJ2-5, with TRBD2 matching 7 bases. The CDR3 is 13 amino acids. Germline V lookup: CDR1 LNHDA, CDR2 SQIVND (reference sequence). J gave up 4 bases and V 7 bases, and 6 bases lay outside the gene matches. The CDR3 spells CASTASGLETQYF. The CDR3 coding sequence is TGTGCCAGTACGGCTAGCGGCCTAGAGACCCAGTACTTC.

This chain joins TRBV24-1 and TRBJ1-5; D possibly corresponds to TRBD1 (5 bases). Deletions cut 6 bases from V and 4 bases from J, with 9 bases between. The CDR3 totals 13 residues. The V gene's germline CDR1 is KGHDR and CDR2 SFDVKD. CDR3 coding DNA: TGTGCCACCAGTAAAGAGGGGAATCAGCCCCAGCATTTT. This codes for CATSKEGNQPQHF.